A single sample gave rise to the 29 T cell receptor beta chains below, sequenced in a study of blood T cell repertoires in COVID-19. Using immunoSEQ multiplex PCR, the repertoire was profiled, and TCRdb retains in-frame clones only, with some absent. The repertoire has just over 90,000 clones, 80% of them found once; the top ten carry 16%. The specimen was peripheral blood. The source of these receptors is a human donor in a cohort sampled during active COVID-19.

This clone was recorded once. The J gene is TRBJ2-2, the V gene TRBV4-2, with 14 bases matching TRBD2. The CDR3 is made up of 17 amino acids. The trim removed 2 bases at V and 8 bases at J, leaving 7 bases unmatched. CDR1 is LGHNA and CDR2 is YNFKEQ in the germline V gene. CDR3 amino acids: CASSQLGLAGEEGELFF. The CDR3 coding sequence is TGTGCCAGCAGCCAACTGGGACTAGCGGGAGAGGAGGGGGAGCTGTTTTTT.

J is TRBJ2-2 and V is TRBV5-1; possibly TRBD1 for D (6 bases). Germline V gene data show CDR1 as SGHRS and CDR2 as YFSETQ. The CDR3 loop spans 14 amino acids. The germline V and J ends were trimmed by 7 bases and 4 bases, with 14 bases remaining between them. This chain's CDR3 is CASGLQGVTGELFF. Written as DNA, the CDR3 is TGCGCCAGCGGATTACAGGGAGTCACCGGGGAGCTGTTTTTT.

The chain couples TRBV7-9 to TRBJ2-3; D is unresolved. Germline-derived CDR1 and CDR2 are SEHNR and FQNEAQ (reference sequence). V lost 6 bases and J 0 bases, leaving 7 bases between the germline ends. The CDR3 loop spans 13 amino acids. The CDR3 bases are TGTGCCAGCAGTATAACTAGCACAGATACGCAGTATTTT. Translating it yields CASSITSTDTQYF.

This clone was recorded a few times. This chain links TRBV6-1 with TRBJ1-6, with D perhaps matching TRBD1 (6 bases). This CDR3 has 16 residues. With 4 bases removed from V and 12 bases from J, the gap between germline ends came to 22 bases. The germline V gene has CDR1 MNHNS and CDR2 SASEGT. The CDR3 nucleotides read TGTGCCAGCAGTGTTAGGCGACAGGTGTTGCGAGAACCCCTCCACTTT. It encodes CASSVRRQVLREPLHF.

V usage is TRBV7-6 and J usage is TRBJ1-6, with unresolved D. Per the germline V gene, CDR1 is SGHVS and CDR2 is FNYEAQ. Trimming stripped 1 base from V and 7 bases from J, with 14 bases between. The CDR3 is 16 residues long. CDR3 bases: TGTGCCAGCAGCTTAGTGCCCGGTCCGGGGAATTCACCCCTCCACTTT. Encoded protein: CASSLVPGPGNSPLHF.

V is TRBV28 and J is TRBJ2-1; TRBD1 agrees at 10 bases. The CDR3 covers 16 residues. V trimming: 3 bases; J trimming: 5 bases; junction bases outside the gene matches: 7. The germline V gene has CDR1 MDHEN and CDR2 SYDVKM. CDR3 region: CASSFPTDRGDNEQFF. DNA for the CDR3: TGTGCCAGCAGTTTCCCCACGGACAGGGGGGACAATGAGCAGTTCTTC.

The genes are TRBV9 and TRBJ2-5, with TRBD1 matching 7 bases. The length of the CDR3 is 15 residues. CDR1 is SGDLS and CDR2 is YYNGEE in the germline V gene. The V and J ends lost 3 bases and 4 bases, in that order; junction bases with no gene match: 9. The CDR3 protein is CASSAETGMVETQYF. The DNA of the CDR3 is TGTGCCAGCAGCGCCGAGACAGGGATGGTAGAGACCCAGTACTTC.

The CDR3 DNA is TGTGCCAGCAGTTTAACCCTAGCGGGAGGGTCAGATACGCAGTATTTT. Protein sequence: CASSLTLAGGSDTQYF. The chain has TRBV28 and TRBJ2-3, with TRBD2 matching over 12 bases. With 2 bases clipped from V and 4 bases from J, the junction kept 4 bases outside the gene matches. The CDR3 extends over 16 amino acids. From germline, CDR1 is MDHEN and CDR2 SYDVKM.

This clone came up a few times. V usage is TRBV10-3 and J usage is TRBJ1-5; no clear D. This CDR3 spans 16 amino acids. Trimming took off 0 bases at V and 3 bases at J, with 12 bases between the two ends. The germline CDR1 and CDR2 sequences are ENHRY and SYGVKD. CDR3 coding DNA: TGTGCCATCAGTGAGTCGCGGCAGACTTACAATCAGCCCCAGCATTTT. Its translation: CAISESRQTYNQPQHF.

The chain joins TRBV5-1 to TRBJ2-2; 14 nucleotides agree with TRBD2. Germline assignment: CDR1 SGHRS and CDR2 YFSETQ. V was pared by 4 bases and J by 0 bases, with 8 bases of the junction left unmatched. CDR3 size: 19 residues. The DNA of the CDR3 is TGCGCCAGCAGCCCCAGTGGGACTAGCGGGAGTTCGAACACCGGGGAGCTGTTTTTT. It encodes CASSPSGTSGSSNTGELFF.

V gene TRBV12-3 or TRBV12-4 combines with J gene TRBJ1-5; the D gene is possibly TRBD1 (5 bases). With 8 bases removed from V and 5 bases from J, the gap between germline ends came to 13 bases. This CDR3 region has 13 residues. CDR3 DNA: TGTGCCAGCGCCCCCACGGGGGATCAGCCCCAGCATTTT. Protein sequence: CASAPTGDQPQHF.

The chain is built from TRBV7-9 and TRBJ2-7; TRBD2 matches at 8 bases. Trimming took 5 bases from V and 4 from J; bases not matched to a gene: 13. This CDR3 comprises 16 residues. The germline CDR1 and CDR2 sequences are SEHNR and FQNEAQ (reference sequence). DNA for the CDR3: TGTGCCAGCAGCCCAAGAAGCGGCGGGGGGAGATACGAGCAGTACTTC. It is translated as CASSPRSGGGRYEQYF.

The rearrangement links TRBV5-4 to TRBJ1-2, with D possibly matching TRBD1 (6 bases). V lost 0 bases and J lost 7, with 13 bases in between. This CDR3 spans 14 amino acids. Germline CDR1 SGHNT, CDR2 YYREEE (reference sequence). The CDR3 bases are TGTGCCAGCAGCTTGGGGGCGGGGGCGCGTGGCTACACCTTC. Encoded protein: CASSLGAGARGYTF.

This rearrangement joins TRBV11-2 to TRBJ2-5; TRBD2 matches 8 bases. Germline trimming cut 5 bases from V and 6 bases from J; bases unmatched to any gene: 8. Germline CDR1 and CDR2: SGHAT and FQNNGV. The CDR3 is 14 amino acids. This chain's CDR3 is CASSPIGGVKTQYF. The CDR3 DNA reads TGTGCCAGCAGCCCGATCGGGGGGGTGAAGACCCAGTACTTC.

The chain has TRBV2 and TRBJ1-5; D gene ambiguous. The germline V gene has CDR1 SNHLY and CDR2 FYNNEI. The CDR3 extends over 15 amino acids. Trimming left V 0 bases short and J 3 bases short, with 9 bases between. The CDR3 spells CASSEARGDNQPQHF. The DNA of the CDR3 is TGTGCCAGCAGTGAAGCGCGGGGAGACAATCAGCCCCAGCATTTT.

CDR3 sequence (DNA): TGTGCCAGCAGCCCAAAAGAACTAGCGGGGGGGGGCACAGATACGCAGTATTTT. Translation gives CASSPKELAGGGTDTQYF. The chain joins TRBV4-2 to TRBJ2-3; 13 positions agree with TRBD2. The CDR3 sequence is 18 residues long. The germline V gene has CDR1 LGHNA and CDR2 YNFKEQ. J was trimmed by 1 base and V by 4 bases; bases with no gene match: 8.

The chain recombines TRBV18 with TRBJ2-5; possibly TRBD1 for D (6 bases). The CDR3 spans 13 residues. Germline CDR1 and CDR2: KGHSH and LQKENI. Between the trimmed V and J ends, which lost 1 base and 7 bases, there was a span of 10 bases. The CDR3 DNA reads TGTGCCAGCTCACCACGGGGGCTGTGGACCCAGTACTTC. This encodes CASSPRGLWTQYF.

The chain combines TRBV2 with TRBJ2-1; a possible D gene is TRBD2 (6 bases). The germline V and J ends were trimmed by 7 bases and 5 bases, with 12 bases remaining between them. Germline V gene lookup returns CDR1 SNHLY and CDR2 FYNNEI. There are 13 residues in the CDR3. The CDR3 DNA reads as TGTGCCAGCACGCGGGATTTGAACAATGAGCAGTTCTTC. As protein: CASTRDLNNEQFF.

The chain employs TRBV27 and TRBJ1-2; a possible D gene is TRBD1 (6 bases). The CDR3 covers 14 residues. The V and J ends lost 6 bases and 0 bases respectively, with 11 bases between them. Germline values: CDR1 MNHEY, CDR2 SMNVEV (reference sequence). The CDR3 coding sequence is TGTGCCAGCAGCGACAGGCTATCTAACTATGGCTACACCTTC. Translated, it gives CASSDRLSNYGYTF.

V is TRBV28 and J is TRBJ1-1; D is unresolved. The CDR3 length is 12 residues. The germline V gene has CDR1 MDHEN and CDR2 SYDVKM. V lost 2 bases and J lost 4, with 5 bases in between. The CDR3 DNA follows: TGTGCCAGCAGTTTAGGTAGCACTGAAGCTTTCTTT. Its protein product is CASSLGSTEAFF.

The chain links TRBV28 to TRBJ2-5; the D gene is possibly TRBD2 (6 bases). CDR3 size: 18 residues. V dropped 4 bases and J dropped 2 bases, with 23 bases sitting between them. CDR1 is MDHEN, CDR2 SYDVKM, per germline. CDR3 region: CASSSVFSGGNLQETQYF. CDR3 bases: TGTGCCAGCAGTTCCGTTTTTAGCGGAGGGAATCTACAAGAGACCCAGTACTTC.

This rearrangement joins TRBV28 to TRBJ2-5; 8 positions match TRBD2. Germline V gene sequence: CDR1 MDHEN, CDR2 SYDVKM. The CDR3 has 15 residues. J gave up 10 bases and V 6 bases, and 16 bases lay outside the gene matches. The CDR3 loop reads CASSLNRGLGEVQYF. The CDR3 coding sequence is TGTGCCAGCAGCCTAAATCGGGGACTAGGGGAGGTCCAGTACTTC.

The V call is TRBV6-2 or TRBV6-3, the J call TRBJ1-4, with D possibly matching TRBD1 (6 bases). The germline V gene has CDR1 MNHEY and CDR2 SVGEGT. The CDR3 runs 18 residues. With 5 bases removed from V and 8 bases from J, the gap between germline ends came to 27 bases. The CDR3 DNA follows: TGTGCCAGCAGTCAGGACAGTCCGTTTGGTTCTTCGTTGGAAAAACTGTTTTTT. It specifies CASSQDSPFGSSLEKLFF.

CDR3 nucleotide sequence: TGTGCCAGCAGCGTAGCTCTCGACTACACCGGGGAGCTGTTTTTT. The encoded protein is CASSVALDYTGELFF. The V call is TRBV9, the J call TRBJ2-2; D gene unclear. CDR1 is SGDLS, CDR2 YYNGEE, per germline. With 0 bases removed from V and 3 bases from J, the gap between germline ends came to 9 bases. The length of the CDR3 is 15 residues.

V and J are TRBV10-3 and TRBJ1-6, with D perhaps matching TRBD1 (6 bases). Germline assignment: CDR1 ENHRY and CDR2 SYGVKD. The CDR3 totals 15 residues. V was shortened by 2 bases and J by 4 bases, with 9 bases between the two germline ends. The CDR3 protein is CAISEGDRYNSPLHF. The CDR3 nucleotides are TGTGCCATCAGTGAGGGTGACAGGTATAATTCACCCCTCCACTTT.

The rearrangement uses TRBV6-1 and TRBJ1-5; D unclear. The CDR3 runs to 15 residues. The germline V and J ends were trimmed by 3 bases and 5 bases, with 14 bases remaining between them. CDR1 MNHNS and CDR2 SASEGT come from the germline V gene. Here the CDR3 reads CASSDAPGGHQPQHF. CDR3 sequence (DNA): TGTGCCAGCAGTGACGCCCCTGGAGGGCATCAGCCCCAGCATTTT.

This clone was detected only a few times. The gene calls are TRBV6-2 or TRBV6-3 and TRBJ1-5, with 8 bases lining up with TRBD1. Germline CDR1 MNHEY, CDR2 SVGEGT. With 5 bases clipped from V and 3 bases from J, the junction kept 12 bases outside the gene matches. This CDR3 comprises 17 residues. CDR3 in amino acids: CASSKQTLGQANQPQHF. The CDR3 region has the DNA TGTGCCAGCAGTAAACAGACTCTGGGACAGGCCAATCAGCCCCAGCATTTT.

The chain combines TRBV16 with TRBJ2-7; tentatively, D is TRBD1 (5 bases). This CDR3 is built from 14 residues. Trimming took 2 bases from V and 3 from J, leaving 11 bases between them. Germline-derived CDR1 and CDR2 are KGHSY and FQNENV. CDR3 DNA sequence: TGTGCCAGCAGCCAAAGGGGTAGGGTCTACGAGCAGTACTTC. Amino acid sequence: CASSQRGRVYEQYF.

The rearrangement links TRBV11-2 to TRBJ1-2; 7 bases line up with TRBD1. The germline V gene encodes CDR1 SGHAT and CDR2 FQNNGV. V trimming: 5 bases; J trimming: 7 bases; junction bases outside the gene matches: 10. The CDR3 totals 14 residues. CDR3 nucleotide sequence: TGTGCCAGCAGCCATAGACAGGGATTAACTGGCTACACCTTC. Its translation: CASSHRQGLTGYTF.